Following are 31 T cell receptor beta chains from one sample sequenced in a study of vaccination effects on CD4 cells after COVID-19. Antigens for these TCRs are unknown. TCRdb keeps only in-frame clones here, not all; method: immunoSEQ multiplex PCR. The table includes 78,000 or so clones, roughly 79% detected once. Before any sequencing was done, the ViraFEST assay used viral peptide pools to expand antigen-specific CD4+ T cells. Researchers isolated CD4+ T cells once approximately 10 days of culture had elapsed. Negative nucleocapsid antibody tests before and after vaccination confirmed no previous SARS-CoV-2 infection. This specimen was CD4+ T cells from PBMCs cultured with SARS-CoV-2 spike peptides, taken before COVID-19 vaccination. The receptors were sampled from a human donor who received a COVID-19 vaccine.

The rearrangement uses TRBV7-2 and TRBJ1-2, with D unresolved. Germline CDR1 is SGHTA and CDR2 is FQGNSA. This CDR3 is 13 amino acids long. V lost 1 base and J lost 8, with 11 bases in between. The CDR3 sequence is CASSLDPSRGYTF. The CDR3 DNA is TGTGCCAGCAGCTTAGACCCCTCGCGGGGCTACACCTTC.

The chain joins TRBV7-2 to TRBJ2-1; D uncertain. CDR3 length: 15 amino acids. The ends were cut back, 1 base at V and 0 bases at J, with 7 bases in the middle. CDR1 SGHTA and CDR2 FQGNSA come from the germline V gene. In DNA form, the CDR3 reads TGTGCCAGCAGCTTAGGCAGCCTCTCCTACAATGAGCAGTTCTTC. Its translation: CASSLGSLSYNEQFF.

This chain uses TRBV14 with TRBJ2-2, with D possibly TRBD2 on 6 matching bases. CDR3 size: 18 residues. Trimming pared 2 bases from V and 6 bases from J, leaving 22 bases between. The germline V gene encodes CDR1 SGHDN and CDR2 FVKESK. This CDR3 reads CASSQTGGTPFLPGELFF. CDR3 coding DNA: TGTGCCAGCAGCCAAACCGGAGGGACGCCATTTCTCCCCGGGGAGCTGTTTTTT.

V and J are TRBV6-5 and TRBJ2-3; D is undetermined. Per germline, CDR1 MNHEY and CDR2 SVGAGI. The CDR3 has 13 amino acids. V was pared by 2 bases and J by 3 bases, with 6 bases between. CDR3 in DNA: TGTGCCAGCAGTTACGCGCGGACAGATACGCAGTATTTT. It encodes CASSYARTDTQYF.

A few counts support this clone. The chain carries TRBV27 and TRBJ1-1; no firm D call. The germline V gene has CDR1 MNHEY and CDR2 SMNVEV (reference sequence). The CDR3 is made up of 14 amino acids. V lost 3 bases, J lost 0 bases, and 8 bases lay in between. The CDR3 reads CASSFKSLNTEAFF. The CDR3 nucleotides read TGTGCCAGCAGTTTTAAGTCATTGAACACTGAAGCTTTCTTT.

This clone showed up just a few times. The chain has TRBV3-1 (or the pseudogene TRBV3-2) and TRBJ1-2; tentative D call: TRBD1 (6 bases). CDR1 is LGHDT and CDR2 is YNNKEL in the germline V gene (reference sequence). CDR3 length: 15 amino acids. The germline V and J ends were trimmed by 5 bases and 8 bases, with 21 bases remaining between them. DNA for the CDR3: TGTGCCAGCAGCTCGAACCCAGGGGTCCGCGGAGGCTACACCTTC. Its translation: CASSSNPGVRGGYTF.

The chain couples TRBV9 to TRBJ2-5; the match to TRBD2 covers 9 bases. The CDR3 has 16 residues. In germline, CDR1 is SGDLS, CDR2 YYNGEE. Trimming removed 0 bases from V and 3 bases from J; junction bases left unmatched: 6. The CDR3, as DNA: TGTGCCAGCAGCGTAGGAGCGGGGGGATTGGAAGAGACCCAGTACTTC. Protein sequence: CASSVGAGGLEETQYF.

The V gene is TRBV7-2, the J gene TRBJ1-2; D remains unclear. V was cut by 2 bases and J by 4 bases, with 11 bases left in between. The CDR3 extends over 14 amino acids. The germline gives CDR1 SGHTA, CDR2 FQGNSA. The CDR3 is CASSLSTGLYGYTF. The CDR3 DNA is TGTGCCAGCAGCTTATCTACGGGCCTCTATGGCTACACCTTC. The full variable domain, with the rest looked up from reference TRBV7-2 and TRBJ1-2, is GAGVSQSPSNKVTEKGKDVELRCDPISGHTALYWYRQSLGQGLEFLIYFQGNSAPDKSGLPSDRFSAERTGGSVSTLTIQRTQQEDSAVYLCASSLSTGLYGYTFGSGTRLTVV.

The chain combines TRBV18 with TRBJ2-3; TRBD2 aligns across 10 bases. CDR1 and CDR2 (germline): KGHSH, LQKENI. The CDR3 has 17 amino acids. V was pared by 0 bases and J by 0 bases, with 3 bases of the junction left unmatched. The CDR3 sequence: CASSPPSGGDSTDTQYF. Written as DNA, the CDR3 is TGTGCCAGCTCACCACCCAGCGGGGGGGACAGCACAGATACGCAGTATTTT.

V usage is TRBV7-8 and J usage is TRBJ1-2; 7 bases align to TRBD1. This CDR3 spans 15 amino acids. Unmatched junction bases numbered 12, after V lost 5 bases and J lost 6 bases. Per germline, CDR1 SGHVS and CDR2 FQNEAQ. CDR3 in amino acids: CASSQTGTDVHGYTF. CDR3 in DNA: TGTGCCAGCAGCCAAACCGGGACAGATGTTCATGGCTACACCTTC.

This rearrangement joins TRBV6-2 or TRBV6-3 to TRBJ1-1; D not resolved. Germline V gene data show CDR1 as MNHEY and CDR2 as SVGEGT. The CDR3 totals 14 residues. The V end lost 5 bases, the J end lost 3 bases, and 13 bases lay between the germline ends. The CDR3 loop reads CASSPRRADTEAFF. The CDR3 bases are TGTGCCAGCAGTCCGCGGCGGGCTGACACTGAAGCTTTCTTT.

The chain joins TRBV4-2 to TRBJ2-1, with D unresolved. Between the trimmed V and J ends, which lost 0 bases and 0 bases, there was a span of 9 bases. The CDR3 contains 16 residues. CDR1 and CDR2 (germline): LGHNA, YNFKEQ. CDR3 nucleotide sequence: TGTGCCAGCAGCCAAGAATACGTTGGCTCCTACAATGAGCAGTTCTTC. This encodes CASSQEYVGSYNEQFF.

CDR3 nucleotide sequence: TGTGCCAGCAGTGAAGTAGGGGAGCAGTTCTTC. Protein: CASSEVGEQFF. The chain combines TRBV2 with TRBJ2-1, with D unresolved. The CDR3 length is 11 residues. Per germline, CDR1 SNHLY and CDR2 FYNNEI. V dropped 1 base and J dropped 10 bases, with 5 bases sitting between them.

This clone was observed a few times. The rearrangement uses TRBV19 and TRBJ2-7; possibly TRBD1 for D (6 bases). The germline CDR1 and CDR2 sequences are LNHDA and SQIVND (reference sequence). Deletions cut 6 bases from V and 6 bases from J, with 15 bases between. The CDR3 length is 13 residues. CDR3 residues: CASSAKQGSEQYV. In DNA, the CDR3 is TGTGCCAGTAGCGCCAAACAGGGCTCCGAGCAGTACGTC.

V is TRBV4-3 and J is TRBJ2-3; 8 positions agree with TRBD1. The CDR3 has 18 residues. From germline, CDR1 is LGHNA and CDR2 YSLEER. The trim removed 0 bases at V and 1 base at J, leaving 9 bases unmatched. CDR3 loop: CASSQDLSAGGGTDTQYF. In nucleotides, the CDR3 is TGCGCCAGCAGCCAAGATTTGTCGGCAGGGGGCGGCACAGATACGCAGTATTTT.

The rearrangement joins TRBV24-1 to TRBJ1-5; a weak D match, TRBD1 (5 bases). Trimming cost V 3 bases and J 1 base, with 12 bases left between them. This CDR3 has 16 residues. Germline CDR1 reads KGHDR; CDR2 reads SFDVKD. The CDR3 bases are TGTGCCACCAGTGATCGGACAAAGCCGAGCAATCAGCCCCAGCATTTT. Protein: CATSDRTKPSNQPQHF.

The chain is built from TRBV18 and TRBJ2-3, with no clear D. V lost 0 bases and J 5 bases, leaving 9 bases between the germline ends. This CDR3 is built from 14 residues. Germline lookup yields CDR1 KGHSH and CDR2 LQKENI. The CDR3 DNA is TGTGCCAGCTCACCACCGAACCCACAAGATACGCAGTATTTT. This encodes CASSPPNPQDTQYF.

The chain recombines TRBV18 with TRBJ1-1; D gene ambiguous. The CDR3 length is 14 residues. Germline V gives CDR1 KGHSH, CDR2 LQKENI. The V gene lost 2 bases and the J gene lost 1 base, with 8 bases spanning the gap. CDR3 DNA: TGTGCCAGCTCACCATGGGTGGGGAACACTGAAGCTTTCTTT. It is translated as CASSPWVGNTEAFF.

CDR3 protein: CSVVTGTVGDTQYF. In nucleotides, the CDR3 is TGCAGCGTTGTGACCGGGACAGTAGGAGATACGCAGTATTTT. The chain couples TRBV29-1 to TRBJ2-3, with 7 nucleotides matching TRBD1. Losses at the gene ends were 4 bases for V and 5 bases for J; bases not matched to a gene: 9. Germline CDR1 reads SQVTM; CDR2 reads ANQGSEA. The CDR3 contains 14 residues.

The chain couples TRBV6-6 to TRBJ1-5; tentatively, D is TRBD1 (5 bases). CDR1 MNHNY and CDR2 SVGAGI come from the germline V gene (reference sequence). V shed 10 bases and J shed 0 bases, with 10 bases lying between them. This CDR3 is built from 13 residues. The CDR3 DNA reads as TGTGCCACCTGGGGGGTTAGCAATCAGCCCCAGCATTTT. The encoded protein is CATWGVSNQPQHF.

This chain links TRBV5-1 with TRBJ2-7, with TRBD1 identical over 11 bases. The CDR3 spans 15 residues. With 5 bases clipped from V and 3 bases from J, the junction kept 7 bases outside the gene matches. Germline CDR1 reads SGHRS; CDR2 reads YFSETQ. CDR3 sequence: CASRYGTGGFYEQYV. CDR3 DNA sequence: TGCGCCAGCAGATACGGGACAGGGGGATTCTACGAGCAGTACGTC.

The chain combines TRBV24-1 with TRBJ2-5, with 8 bases identical to TRBD2. The CDR3 totals 14 residues. Trimming at V came to 9 bases and at J to 2 bases, leaving 7 bases not matched to a gene. Germline CDR1 is KGHDR and CDR2 is SFDVKD. This CDR3 reads CATGIAGTQETQYF. The DNA of the CDR3 is TGTGCCACCGGGATAGCGGGGACTCAAGAGACCCAGTACTTC.

The chain combines TRBV18 with TRBJ1-2; the D is unclear. The V end was cut by 0 bases, the J end by 2 bases, with 7 bases between. This CDR3 spans 14 amino acids. Germline V gene sequence: CDR1 KGHSH, CDR2 LQKENI. The DNA for the CDR3 is TGTGCCAGCTCACCACCTCAGATAAACTATGGCTACACCTTC. Residues: CASSPPQINYGYTF.

The rearrangement links TRBV25-1 to TRBJ2-5; D is uncertain. Germline CDR1 MGHDK, CDR2 SYGVNS. V lost 4 bases and J 1 base, leaving 10 bases between the germline ends. The CDR3 length is 14 residues. The CDR3 here is CASSVISTQETQYF. CDR3 coding DNA: TGTGCCAGCAGTGTGATCTCTACCCAAGAGACCCAGTACTTC. The whole variable domain, remainder taken from reference TRBV25-1 and TRBJ2-5, is EADIYQTPRYLVIGTGKKITLECSQTMGHDKMYWYQQDPGMELHLIHYSYGVNSTEKGDLSSESTVSRIRTEHFPLTLESARPSHTSQYLCASSVISTQETQYFGPGTRLLVL.

The chain combines TRBV5-5 with TRBJ2-3; a possible D gene is TRBD2 (5 bases). The V end was cut by 4 bases, the J end by 1 base, with 16 bases between. The CDR3 covers 16 residues. CDR1 SGHKS and CDR2 YYEKEE come from the germline V gene (reference sequence). CDR3 amino acids: CASSPAGTVGTDTQYF. The CDR3 DNA sequence: TGTGCCAGCAGCCCTGCGGGTACAGTGGGCACAGATACGCAGTATTTT.

This chain connects TRBV14 to TRBJ1-3, with unresolved D. From germline, CDR1 is SGHDN and CDR2 FVKESK. Trimming left V 4 bases short and J 3 bases short, with 13 bases between. This CDR3 is 15 amino acids long. CDR3 region: CASSPQWAGGNTIYF. In nucleotides, the CDR3 is TGTGCCAGCAGCCCACAGTGGGCTGGTGGAAACACCATATATTTT.

This chain links TRBV18 with TRBJ1-4; 8 nucleotides align to TRBD1. Germline V gene sequence: CDR1 KGHSH, CDR2 LQKENI. The CDR3 runs to 14 residues. Germline trimming cut 3 bases from V and 8 bases from J; bases unmatched to any gene: 5. The CDR3 loop is CASSPGGQGEKLFF. The CDR3 DNA sequence: TGTGCCAGCTCACCGGGCGGACAGGGCGAAAAACTGTTTTTT.

The V call is TRBV7-8, the J call TRBJ1-5, with TRBD1 matching over 8 bases. J was trimmed by 4 bases and V by 7 bases; bases with no gene match: 9. The CDR3 sequence is 15 residues long. Germline CDR1 and CDR2: SGHVS and FQNEAQ. The CDR3 here is CASTMGQAQNQPQHF. CDR3 nucleotides: TGTGCCAGCACTATGGGACAGGCGCAGAATCAGCCCCAGCATTTT.

The chain links TRBV6-2 or TRBV6-3 to TRBJ1-2; D gene ambiguous. Germline CDR1 MNHEY, CDR2 SVGEGT. V lost 6 bases and J 9 bases, leaving 11 bases between the germline ends. The length of the CDR3 is 11 residues. The CDR3 DNA reads as TGTGCCAGCAGCCGGTCTTATCGCTACACCTTC. Residues: CASSRSYRYTF.

This chain links TRBV5-1 with TRBJ1-1; D gene uncertain. From germline, CDR1 is SGHRS and CDR2 YFSETQ. V was pared by 2 bases and J by 10 bases, with 18 bases between. CDR3 length: 14 amino acids. Here the CDR3 reads CASSLTGPYVGAFF. In DNA form, the CDR3 reads TGCGCCAGCAGCTTAACCGGGCCCTACGTTGGAGCTTTCTTT.

The gene calls are TRBV30 and TRBJ1-5; tentative D call: TRBD1 (5 bases). From germline, CDR1 is GTSNPN and CDR2 SVGIG (reference sequence). Trimming left V 4 bases short and J 3 bases short, with 13 bases between. The CDR3 totals 14 residues. For the CDR3, the DNA is TGTGCCTGGAATGGGGGTTTGGTCAATCAGCCCCAGCATTTT. Translated, it gives CAWNGGLVNQPQHF.